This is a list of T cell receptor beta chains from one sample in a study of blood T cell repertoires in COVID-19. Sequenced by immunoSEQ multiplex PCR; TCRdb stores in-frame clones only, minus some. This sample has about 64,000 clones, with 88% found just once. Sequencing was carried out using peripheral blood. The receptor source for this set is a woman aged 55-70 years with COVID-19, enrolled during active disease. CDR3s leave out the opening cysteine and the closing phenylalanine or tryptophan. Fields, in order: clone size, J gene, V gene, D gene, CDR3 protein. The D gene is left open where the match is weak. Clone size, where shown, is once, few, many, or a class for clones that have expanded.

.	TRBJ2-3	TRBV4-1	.	ASSQDWSRSDTQY
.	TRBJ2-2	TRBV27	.	ASSLNTGELF
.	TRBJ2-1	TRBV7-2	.	ASSSYGGNEQF
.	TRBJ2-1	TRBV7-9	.	ASSLEGGYTSYNEQF
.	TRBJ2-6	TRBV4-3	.	ASSQDAQNSGANVLT
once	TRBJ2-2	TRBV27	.	ASTRGLNTGELF
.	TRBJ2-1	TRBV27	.	ASSLSDISYNEQF
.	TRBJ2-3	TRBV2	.	ASSVGSGTDTQY
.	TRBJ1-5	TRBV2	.	ASRGGLTGREH
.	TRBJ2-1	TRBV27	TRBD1	ASSTRDRGLNEQF
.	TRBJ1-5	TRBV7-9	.	ASSQQDQPQH
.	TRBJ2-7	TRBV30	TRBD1	AWGPTGATYEQY
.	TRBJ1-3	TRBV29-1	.	SVDQGLSGNTIY
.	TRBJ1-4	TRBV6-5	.	ASREADEKLF
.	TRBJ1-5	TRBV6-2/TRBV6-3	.	ASSYFAVNQPQH
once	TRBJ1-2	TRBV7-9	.	ASSSDSYGYT
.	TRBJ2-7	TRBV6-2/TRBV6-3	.	ASSSTGQPYEQY
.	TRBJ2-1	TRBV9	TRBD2	ASSARGLAVNNEQF
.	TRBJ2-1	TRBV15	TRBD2	ATQGAGDPGRNEQF
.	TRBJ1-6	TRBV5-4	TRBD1	ASSREGQNSPLH
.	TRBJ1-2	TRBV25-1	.	ASSENGYGYT
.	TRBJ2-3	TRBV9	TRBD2	ASSRLVRGGSDTQY
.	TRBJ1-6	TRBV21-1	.	ASSYDFGDFSNFYNSPLH
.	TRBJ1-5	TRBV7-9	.	ASSLGPGNQPQH
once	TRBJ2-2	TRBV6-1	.	ASSEAIGATGELF
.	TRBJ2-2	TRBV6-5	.	ATKEPNTGELF
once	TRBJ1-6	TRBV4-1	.	ASSLPSNSPLH